These 17 T cell receptor beta chains were all obtained from the same sample, sequenced in a study of blood T cells in healthy people across ages. Primers used in a second PCR of about 7 to 12 cycles were a sample-barcoded 5' primer and a J-beta primer mix. Each CDR3 protein gets one entry after TCRdb re-called the 5' RACE reads with MiXCR. The repertoire includes 1.5 million to 2 million distinct CDR3 sequences, 25% to 30% of them detected once, and 7.7% sits in the top ten. The sample comprised blood. Receptor source: a woman aged 30 to 39 in good health.

As to this clonotype: A much larger clone lies one base from this, so it may be a read error. The J gene is TRBJ2-4, the V gene TRBV12-3 or TRBV12-4, with D tentatively TRBD1 or TRBD2 (5 bases each). Trimming cost V 9 bases and J 3 bases, with 30 bases left between them. The CDR3 sequence is 19 residues long. The CDR3 region is CARQTRGREGVSGKNIQYF. CDR3 DNA sequence: TGTGCCAGACAAACCCGAGGCCGGGAAGGGGTCTCGGGCAAAAACATTCAGTACTTC.

This clonotype was seen ten or more times. V gene TRBV29-1 combines with J gene TRBJ2-7; 9 nucleotides match TRBD2. V lost 7 bases and J lost 2; bases outside the gene matches: 6. Germline CDR1 and CDR2: SQVTM and ANQGSEA. CDR3 size: 13 residues. For the CDR3, the DNA is TGCAGCGCCCATAGCGGGAGCGCCTACGAGCAGTACTTC. It translates to CSAHSGSAYEQYF.

The rearrangement uses TRBV11-2 and TRBJ2-7; no clear D. The J call may be mistaken, given a closer DNA end match to TRBJ2-5. CDR1 is SGHAT, CDR2 FQNNGV, per germline. The CDR3 has 13 residues. CDR3 sequence reads: CASSTLGWETQYF. As DNA, the CDR3 is TGTGCCAGCAGCACCCTGGGGTGGGAGACCCAGTACTTC.

This rearrangement joins TRBV12-3 or TRBV12-4 to TRBJ2-1; D is perhaps TRBD1 (5 bases). CDR3 length: 14 amino acids. Trimming took off 5 bases at V and 3 bases at J, with 11 bases between the two ends. The CDR3 DNA reads TGTGCCAGCAGTAAAGCAGGGTTCTACAATGAGCAGTTCTTC. Amino acid sequence: CASSKAGFYNEQFF.

This chain uses TRBV2 with TRBJ2-6; TRBD1 is a possible D gene (6 bases). The CDR3 loop spans 16 amino acids. The V end was cut by 4 bases, the J end by 0 bases, with 10 bases between. The germline CDR1 and CDR2 sequences are SNHLY and FYNNEI. This CDR3 is CASSVGHLSGANVLTF. The CDR3 bases are TGTGCCAGCAGTGTGGGACACCTCTCTGGGGCCAACGTCCTGACTTTC.

The chain has TRBV11-1 and TRBJ2-5; 8 bases match TRBD1. Germline CDR1 and CDR2: SGHAT and FQDESV (reference sequence). V lost 6 bases, J lost 4 bases, and 10 bases stayed unmatched. This CDR3 is 15 amino acids long. The CDR3 region is CASSPDRVEAETQYF. In DNA, the CDR3 is TGTGCCAGCAGTCCGGACAGGGTGGAGGCAGAGACCCAGTACTTC.

The rearrangement links TRBV9 to TRBJ1-6; D remains unclear. The CDR3 totals 14 residues. V was cut by 0 bases and J by 8 bases, with 9 bases left in between. In germline, CDR1 is SGDLS, CDR2 YYNGEE. The CDR3 spells CASSVATADSPLHF. In DNA form, the CDR3 reads TGTGCCAGCAGCGTAGCAACAGCCGATTCACCCCTCCACTTT.

The V and J genes are TRBV5-1 and TRBJ2-1, with D possibly being TRBD2 (6 bases). This CDR3 region has 13 residues. The V gene lost 5 bases and the J gene lost 3 bases, with 9 bases spanning the gap. From germline, CDR1 is SGHRS and CDR2 YFSETQ. CDR3 bases: TGCGCCAGCAGGACGGGGGACTACAATGAGCAGTTCTTC. It translates to CASRTGDYNEQFF.

This clonotype was recorded many times. The chain combines TRBV20-1 with TRBJ1-5; a possible D gene is TRBD1 (6 bases). The CDR3 runs 13 residues. Germline CDR1 reads DFQATT; CDR2 reads SNEGSKA (reference sequence). V shed 6 bases and J shed 3 bases, with 12 bases lying between them. For the CDR3, the DNA is TGCAGTGCGAGGGGGGACCTCAATCAGCCCCAGCATTTT. Amino acids: CSARGDLNQPQHF.

In the case of this clonotype: A much bigger clone sits one base away, suggesting this may be a read error. The chain uses TRBV6-2 or TRBV6-3 and TRBJ2-7, with 8 bases that match TRBD2. The CDR3 consists of 15 residues. The trim removed 6 bases at V and 7 bases at J, leaving 14 bases unmatched. Germline-derived CDR1 and CDR2 are MNHEY and SVGEGT. CDR3 region: CASSLRPAGVNEQYF. The CDR3 DNA reads as TGTGCCAGCAGCCTCCGACCAGCGGGAGTTAATGAGCAGTACTTC.

The J gene is TRBJ2-5, the V gene TRBV3-1; 10 bases fit TRBD2. Unmatched junction bases numbered 11, after V lost 8 bases and J lost 2 bases. The CDR3 is 16 amino acids. Germline V gives CDR1 LGHDT, CDR2 YNNKEL (reference sequence). The DNA for the CDR3 is TGTGCCAGCCGGCGGCTAGCGGGGGCCGATCAAGAGACCCAGTACTTC. The encoded protein is CASRRLAGADQETQYF.

This clonotype was detected only a few times. The genes are TRBV29-1 and TRBJ1-4; TRBD1 matches 8 bases. CDR1 and CDR2 from the germline V gene are SQVTM and ANQGSEA. J was trimmed by 8 bases and V by 8 bases; bases with no gene match: 7. The CDR3 has 12 residues. The CDR3: CSLRGTGEKLFF. The CDR3 DNA reads TGCAGCCTCCGGGGGACAGGAGAAAAACTGTTTTTT. Drawing the rest from reference TRBV29-1 and TRBJ1-4, the complete variable domain is SAVISQKPSRDICQRGTSLTIQCQVDSQVTMMFWYRQQPGQSLTLIATANQGSEATYESGFVIDKFPISRPNLTFSTLTVSNMSPEDSSIYLCSLRGTGEKLFFGSGTQLSVL.

The rearrangement joins TRBV6-6 to TRBJ2-5; D unresolved. The CDR3 is made up of 14 amino acids. V lost 7 bases, J lost 1 base, and 13 bases lay in between. The germline gives CDR1 MNHNY, CDR2 SVGAGI (reference sequence). CDR3 sequence reads: CASNPRASQETQYF. CDR3 in DNA: TGTGCCAGCAATCCCCGCGCGTCCCAAGAGACCCAGTACTTC.

The chain uses TRBV5-5 and TRBJ2-1; possible D gene TRBD2, 7 bases. Germline-derived CDR1 and CDR2 are SGHKS and YYEKEE (reference sequence). V lost 0 bases and J 3 bases, leaving 10 bases between the germline ends. CDR3 length: 15 residues. This CDR3 is CASSLEGGFYNEQFF. The DNA for the CDR3 is TGTGCCAGCAGCTTGGAGGGGGGGTTCTACAATGAGCAGTTCTTC.

In this sample, this clonotype turned up a few times. The chain couples TRBV11-2 to TRBJ2-3; 15 bases map to TRBD2. The ends lost 4 bases at V and 0 bases at J; junction bases unmatched: 5. The CDR3 spans 18 residues. Looked up from germline, CDR1 is SGHAT and CDR2 is FQNNGV. CDR3 amino acids: CASSSRTSGRGSTDTQYF. In DNA, the CDR3 is TGTGCCAGCAGCTCCCGGACTAGCGGGAGGGGGAGCACAGATACGCAGTATTTT. The complete variable domain, with remaining parts taken from reference TRBV11-2 and TRBJ2-3, reads EAGVAQSPRYKIIEKRQSVAFWCNPISGHATLYWYQQILGQGPKLLIQFQNNGVVDDSQLPKDRFSAERLKGVDSTLKIQPAKLEDSAVYLCASSSRTSGRGSTDTQYFGPGTRLTVL.

Ten or more counts support this clonotype. CDR3 loop: CASSLISSGASEQYF. DNA for the CDR3: TGTGCCAGCAGTTTAATTAGTTCAGGGGCCAGCGAGCAGTACTTC. J is TRBJ2-7 and V is TRBV28; TRBD1 might be the D (6 bases). The germline V gene has CDR1 MDHEN and CDR2 SYDVKM. This CDR3 comprises 15 residues. Trimming left V 2 bases short and J 6 bases short, with 17 bases between.

The V and J genes are TRBV5-1 and TRBJ1-1, with 7 bases that match TRBD1. CDR3 size: 16 residues. Germline V gene data show CDR1 as SGHRS and CDR2 as YFSETQ. Germline trimming cut 5 bases from V and 1 base from J; bases unmatched to any gene: 11. Written as DNA, the CDR3 is TGCGCCAGCAGACCGACAGGGAGGTCCAGGAACACTGAAGCTTTCTTT. Protein sequence: CASRPTGRSRNTEAFF.